This TCR beta chain was sequenced during a study of T cell responses to AZD1222 COVID-19 vaccine. Assay used: immunoSEQ multiplex PCR; TCRdb lists only in-frame clones, some missing. This table holds 110,000 to 150,000 clones, 92% found once. In germline, CDR1 is LNHDA, CDR2 SQIVND (reference sequence). There are 14 residues in the CDR3. V shed 5 bases and J shed 1 base, with 10 bases lying between them. The sample here was peripheral blood, taken on day 0 of AZD1222 vaccination. The TCR sequence derives from an adult in good health. V usage is TRBV19 and J usage is TRBJ2-3, with a possible D match to TRBD1 (5 bases). Here the CDR3 DNA reads TGTGCCAGTAGTGCCCCGACAGGCACAGATACGCAGTATTTT. It is translated as CASSAPTGTDTQYF.